Listed here is a single T cell receptor beta chain. These data come from a study of T cell responses to AZD1222 COVID-19 vaccine. Trimming cost V 6 bases and J 2 bases, with 5 bases left between them. The CDR3 length is 11 residues. Germline assignment: CDR1 MNHEY and CDR2 SVGEGT. Measured with immunoSEQ multiplex PCR; TCRdb has only the in-frame clones, and not every one. The table shows roughly 130,000 clones, with around 85% occurring only once. V is TRBV6-2 or TRBV6-3 and J is TRBJ2-7; D is uncertain. The sequence was obtained from an adult in good health. The sample in question was peripheral blood, obtained on day 0 of AZD1222 vaccination. CDR3 loop: CASSGAYEQYF. In nucleotides, the CDR3 is TGTGCCAGCAGCGGAGCCTACGAGCAGTACTTC.